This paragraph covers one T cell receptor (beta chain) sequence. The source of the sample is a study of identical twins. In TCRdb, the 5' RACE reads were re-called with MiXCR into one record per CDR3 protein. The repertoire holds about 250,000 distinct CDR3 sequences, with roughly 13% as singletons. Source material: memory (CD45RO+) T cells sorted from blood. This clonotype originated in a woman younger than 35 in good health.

CDR3 loop: CATRQGTYEQYF. The CDR3 DNA reads as TGTGCCACCAGACAGGGAACCTACGAGCAGTACTTC. The rearrangement links TRBV7-2 to TRBJ2-7; 7 positions match TRBD1. V lost 10 bases and J lost 2; bases outside the gene matches: 5. CDR3 size: 12 residues. Germline assignment: CDR1 SGHTA and CDR2 FQGNSA.